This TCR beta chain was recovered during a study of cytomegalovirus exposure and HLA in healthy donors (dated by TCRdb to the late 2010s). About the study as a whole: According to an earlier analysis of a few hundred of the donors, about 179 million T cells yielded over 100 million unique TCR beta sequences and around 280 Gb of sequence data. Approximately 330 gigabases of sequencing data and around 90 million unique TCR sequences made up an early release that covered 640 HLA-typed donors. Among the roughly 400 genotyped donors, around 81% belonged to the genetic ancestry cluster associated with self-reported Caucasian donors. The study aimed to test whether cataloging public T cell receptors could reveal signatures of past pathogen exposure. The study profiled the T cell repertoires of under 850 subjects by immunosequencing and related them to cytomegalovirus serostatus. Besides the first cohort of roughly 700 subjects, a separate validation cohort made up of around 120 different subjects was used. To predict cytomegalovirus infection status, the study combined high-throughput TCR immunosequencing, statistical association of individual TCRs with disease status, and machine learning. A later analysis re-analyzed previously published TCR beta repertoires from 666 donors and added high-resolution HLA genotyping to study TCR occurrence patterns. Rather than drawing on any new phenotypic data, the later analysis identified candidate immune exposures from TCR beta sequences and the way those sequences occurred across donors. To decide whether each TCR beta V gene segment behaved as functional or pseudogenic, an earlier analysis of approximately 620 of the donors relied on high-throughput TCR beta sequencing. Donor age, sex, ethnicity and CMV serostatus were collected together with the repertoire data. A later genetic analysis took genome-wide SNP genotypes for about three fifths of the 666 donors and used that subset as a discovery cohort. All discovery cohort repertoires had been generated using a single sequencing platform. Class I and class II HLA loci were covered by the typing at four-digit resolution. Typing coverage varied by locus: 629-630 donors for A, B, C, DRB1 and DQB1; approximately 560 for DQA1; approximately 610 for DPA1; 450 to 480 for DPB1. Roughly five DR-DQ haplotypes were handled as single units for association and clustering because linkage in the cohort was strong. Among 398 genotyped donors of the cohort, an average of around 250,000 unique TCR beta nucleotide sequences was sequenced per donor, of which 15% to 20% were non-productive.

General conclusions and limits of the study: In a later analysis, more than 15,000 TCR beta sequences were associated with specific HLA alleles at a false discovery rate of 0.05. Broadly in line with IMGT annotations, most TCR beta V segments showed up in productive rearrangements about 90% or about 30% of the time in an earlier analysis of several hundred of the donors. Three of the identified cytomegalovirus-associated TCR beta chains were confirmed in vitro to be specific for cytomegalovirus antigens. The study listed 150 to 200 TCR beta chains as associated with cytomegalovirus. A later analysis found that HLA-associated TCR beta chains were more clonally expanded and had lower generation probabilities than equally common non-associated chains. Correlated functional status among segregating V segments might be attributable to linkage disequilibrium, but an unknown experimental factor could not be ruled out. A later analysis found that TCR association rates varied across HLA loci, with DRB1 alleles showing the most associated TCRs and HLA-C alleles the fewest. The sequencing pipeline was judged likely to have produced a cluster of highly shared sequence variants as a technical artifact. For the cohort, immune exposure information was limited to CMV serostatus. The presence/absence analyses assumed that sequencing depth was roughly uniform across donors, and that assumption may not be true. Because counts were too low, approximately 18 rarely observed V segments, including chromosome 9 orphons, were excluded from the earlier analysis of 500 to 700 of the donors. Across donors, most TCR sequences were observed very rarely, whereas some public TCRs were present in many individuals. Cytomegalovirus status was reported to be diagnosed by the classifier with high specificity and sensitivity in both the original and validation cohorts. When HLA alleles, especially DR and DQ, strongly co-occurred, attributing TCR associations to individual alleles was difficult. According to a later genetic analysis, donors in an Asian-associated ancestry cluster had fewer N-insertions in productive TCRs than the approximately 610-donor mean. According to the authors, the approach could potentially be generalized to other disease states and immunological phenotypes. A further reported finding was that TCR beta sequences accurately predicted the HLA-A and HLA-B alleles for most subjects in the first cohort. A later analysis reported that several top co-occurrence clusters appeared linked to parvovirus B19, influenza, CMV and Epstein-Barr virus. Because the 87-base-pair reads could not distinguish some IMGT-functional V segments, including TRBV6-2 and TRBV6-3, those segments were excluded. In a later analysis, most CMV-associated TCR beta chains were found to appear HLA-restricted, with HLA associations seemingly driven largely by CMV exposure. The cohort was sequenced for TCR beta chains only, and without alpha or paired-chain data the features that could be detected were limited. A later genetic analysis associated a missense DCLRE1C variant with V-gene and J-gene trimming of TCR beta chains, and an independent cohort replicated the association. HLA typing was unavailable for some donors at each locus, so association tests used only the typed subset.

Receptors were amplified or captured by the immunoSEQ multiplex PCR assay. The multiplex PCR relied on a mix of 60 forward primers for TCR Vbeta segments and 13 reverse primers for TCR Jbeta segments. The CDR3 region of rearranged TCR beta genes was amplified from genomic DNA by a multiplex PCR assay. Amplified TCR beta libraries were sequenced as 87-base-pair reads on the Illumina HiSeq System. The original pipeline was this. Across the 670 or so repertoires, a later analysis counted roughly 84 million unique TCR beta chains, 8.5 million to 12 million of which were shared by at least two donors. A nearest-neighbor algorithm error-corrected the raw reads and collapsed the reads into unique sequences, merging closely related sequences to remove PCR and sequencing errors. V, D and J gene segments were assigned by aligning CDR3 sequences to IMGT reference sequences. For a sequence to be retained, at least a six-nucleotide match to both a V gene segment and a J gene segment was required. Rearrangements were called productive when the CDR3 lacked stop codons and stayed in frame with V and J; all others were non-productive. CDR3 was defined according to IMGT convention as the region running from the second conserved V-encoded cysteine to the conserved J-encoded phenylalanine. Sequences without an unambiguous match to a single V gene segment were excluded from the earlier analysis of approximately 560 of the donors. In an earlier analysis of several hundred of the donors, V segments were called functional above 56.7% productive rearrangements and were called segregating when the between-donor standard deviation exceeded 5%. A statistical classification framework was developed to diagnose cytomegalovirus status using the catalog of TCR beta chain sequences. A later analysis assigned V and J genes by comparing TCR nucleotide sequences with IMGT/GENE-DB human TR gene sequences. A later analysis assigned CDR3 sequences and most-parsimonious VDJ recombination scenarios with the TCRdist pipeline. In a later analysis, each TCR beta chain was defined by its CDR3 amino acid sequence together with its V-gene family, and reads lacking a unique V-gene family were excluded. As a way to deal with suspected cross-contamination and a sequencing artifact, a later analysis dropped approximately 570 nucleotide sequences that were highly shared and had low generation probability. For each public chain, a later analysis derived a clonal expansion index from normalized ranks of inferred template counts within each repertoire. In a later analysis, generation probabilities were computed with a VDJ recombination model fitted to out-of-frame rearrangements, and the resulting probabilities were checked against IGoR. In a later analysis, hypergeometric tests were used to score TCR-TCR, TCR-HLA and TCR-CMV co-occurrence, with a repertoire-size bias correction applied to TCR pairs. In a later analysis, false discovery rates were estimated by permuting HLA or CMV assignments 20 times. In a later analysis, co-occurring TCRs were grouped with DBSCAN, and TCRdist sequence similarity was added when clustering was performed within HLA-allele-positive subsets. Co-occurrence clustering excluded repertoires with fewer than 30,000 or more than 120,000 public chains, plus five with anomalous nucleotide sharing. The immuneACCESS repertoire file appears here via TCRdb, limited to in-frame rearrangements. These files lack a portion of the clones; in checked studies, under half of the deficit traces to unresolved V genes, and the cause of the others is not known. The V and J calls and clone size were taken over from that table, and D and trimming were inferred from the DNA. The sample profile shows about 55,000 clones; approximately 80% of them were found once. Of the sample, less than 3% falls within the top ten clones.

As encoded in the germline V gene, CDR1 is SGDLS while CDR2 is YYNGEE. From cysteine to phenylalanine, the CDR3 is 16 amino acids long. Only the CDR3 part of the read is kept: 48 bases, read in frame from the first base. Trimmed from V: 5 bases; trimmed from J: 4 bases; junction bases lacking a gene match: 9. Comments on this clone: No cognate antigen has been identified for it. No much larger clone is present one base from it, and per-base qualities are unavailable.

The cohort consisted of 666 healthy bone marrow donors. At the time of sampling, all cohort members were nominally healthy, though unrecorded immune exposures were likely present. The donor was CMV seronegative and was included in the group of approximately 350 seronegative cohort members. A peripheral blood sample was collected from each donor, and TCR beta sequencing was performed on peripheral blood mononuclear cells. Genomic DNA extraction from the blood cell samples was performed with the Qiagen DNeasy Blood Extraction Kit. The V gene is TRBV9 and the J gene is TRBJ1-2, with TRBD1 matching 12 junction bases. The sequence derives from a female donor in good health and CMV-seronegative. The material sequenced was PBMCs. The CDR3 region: CASRGTGGAKGYGYTF. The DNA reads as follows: TGTGCCAGCAGAGGGACAGGGGGCGCAAAGGGCTATGGCTACACCTTC.